The entry below gives a single T cell receptor beta chain sequence along with its context. The antigen remains undetermined. CDR3 length: 16 residues. Deletions cut 2 bases from V and 2 bases from J, with 14 bases between. From germline, CDR1 is SEHNR and CDR2 FQNEAQ (reference sequence). This sample is drawn from a study of cytomegalovirus exposure and HLA in healthy donors. Findings and caveats of the study: Clonal expansion, a later analysis showed, was greater in HLA-associated TCR beta chains than in equally common others. In a later analysis, a genetic analysis reported fewer productive-TCR N-insertions in an Asian-associated ancestry cluster than the cohort average.

Researchers ran the PCR with 60 Vbeta and 13 Jbeta primers. Repertoires were generated with immunoSEQ multiplex PCR, while TCRdb's copy carries only in-frame clones and drops some. The profile shows approximately 200,000 clones, 80% to 85% of them singletons. The chain links TRBV7-9 to TRBJ2-3, with TRBD1 as a possible D gene (6 bases). This TCR derives from a boy under 18 in good health and CMV-seronegative. The sample was PBMCs. The CDR3 sequence: CASSLISQGITDTQYF. CDR3 bases: TGTGCCAGCAGCTTAATCTCCCAGGGGATCACAGATACGCAGTATTTT.